The rows below give T cell receptor beta chains drawn from one sample of a study of blood T cell repertoires in COVID-19. Profiling relied on immunoSEQ multiplex PCR, and the TCRdb table lists in-frame clones only, not all of them. The sample has 100,000 to 150,000 clones, more than 60% seen once. Sequencing was done on a sample of peripheral blood. The receptors shown here come from an older woman with acute or convalescent COVID-19. CDR3s leave out the opening cysteine and the closing phenylalanine or tryptophan.

j_call: TRBJ2-7
v_call: TRBV11-2
cdr3_aa: ASSLWSGRYEQY

j_call: TRBJ1-4
v_call: TRBV25-1
cdr3_aa: ASSTPGTGGLF

j_call: TRBJ2-7
v_call: TRBV19
cdr3_aa: ASASGTSYEQY

j_call: TRBJ1-2
v_call: TRBV11-2
cdr3_aa: ASSLGGGEGYT

j_call: TRBJ1-2
v_call: TRBV2
cdr3_aa: ASSRSTRTEGRNYGYT

j_call: TRBJ1-1
v_call: TRBV12-3/TRBV12-4
cdr3_aa: ASSLNSNTEAF

j_call: TRBJ2-3
v_call: TRBV7-9
cdr3_aa: ASSLTSGGADTQY

j_call: TRBJ1-2
v_call: TRBV11-2
cdr3_aa: ASSLGTGYGYT

j_call: TRBJ1-4
v_call: TRBV30
cdr3_aa: AWKGFSSVGEKLF

j_call: TRBJ2-3
v_call: TRBV13
cdr3_aa: ASSAGTVGTDTQY

j_call: TRBJ2-1
v_call: TRBV19
cdr3_aa: ASSTLASNEQF

j_call: TRBJ2-5
v_call: TRBV7-9
cdr3_aa: AVGGLAGGQETQY

j_call: TRBJ1-6
v_call: TRBV6-6
cdr3_aa: ASSSQAYNSPLH

j_call: TRBJ2-1
v_call: TRBV5-4
cdr3_aa: ASSTPGLAGGPKEQF